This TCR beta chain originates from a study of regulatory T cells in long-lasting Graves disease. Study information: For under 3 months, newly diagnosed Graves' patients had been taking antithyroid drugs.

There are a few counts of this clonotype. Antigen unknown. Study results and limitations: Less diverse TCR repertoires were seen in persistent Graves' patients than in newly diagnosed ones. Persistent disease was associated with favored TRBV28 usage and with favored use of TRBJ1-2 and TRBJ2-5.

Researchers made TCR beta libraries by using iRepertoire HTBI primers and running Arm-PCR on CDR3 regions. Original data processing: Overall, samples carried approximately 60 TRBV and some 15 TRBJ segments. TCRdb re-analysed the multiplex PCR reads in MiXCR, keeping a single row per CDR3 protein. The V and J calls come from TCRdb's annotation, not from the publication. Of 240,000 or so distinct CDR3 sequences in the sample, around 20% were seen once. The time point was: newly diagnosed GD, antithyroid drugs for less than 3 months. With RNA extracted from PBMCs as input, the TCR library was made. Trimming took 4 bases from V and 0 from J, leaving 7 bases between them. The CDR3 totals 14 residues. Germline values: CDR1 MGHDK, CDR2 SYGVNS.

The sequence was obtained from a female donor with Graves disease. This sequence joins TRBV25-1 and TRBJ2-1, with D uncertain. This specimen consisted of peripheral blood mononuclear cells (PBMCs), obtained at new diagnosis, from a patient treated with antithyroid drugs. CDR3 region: CASSGHLSYNEQFF. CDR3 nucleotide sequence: TGTGCCAGCAGTGGCCACCTCTCCTACAATGAGCAGTTCTTC.